This T cell receptor beta chain stems from a study of blood T cells in healthy people across ages. Findings of the study overall: Older age went with lower TCR beta diversity per million T cells, in a roughly linear way. Whereas aged donors had fewer naive CD4+ cells, long-lived donors had more of them and higher diversity.

A second PCR of about 7 to 11 cycles used a sample-barcoded 5' primer and a J-beta primer mix. TCRdb analysed the 5' RACE reads with MiXCR anew, one entry per CDR3 protein. The sample lists some 1,800,000 distinct CDR3 sequences; about 39% were seen once. There are 15 residues in the CDR3. The germline V gene encodes CDR1 MNHEY and CDR2 SVGEGT. The germline V and J ends were trimmed by 4 bases and 3 bases, with 15 bases remaining between them. Remarks on this clonotype: Its antigen remains unidentified.

Sequenced input: blood. The sequence was obtained from a human donor in good health. V gene TRBV6-2 or TRBV6-3 combines with J gene TRBJ1-1, with D possibly being TRBD1 (5 bases). The CDR3 is CASSCYPRGDTEAFF. In nucleotides, the CDR3 is TGTGCCAGCAGTTGCTATCCCAGAGGGGACACTGAAGCTTTCTTT.